This T cell receptor beta chain appears in the sequencing data of a study of cytomegalovirus exposure and HLA in healthy donors. Profiled with immunoSEQ multiplex PCR; TCRdb holds only in-frame clones, not every one. The sample has about 250,000 clones, roughly 87% seen once. Worth noting for this clone: Its antigen is as yet unknown.

Overall study findings and caveats: The tendency of first-cohort TCR clusters to co-occur in the roughly 120 validation repertoires was the finding of a later analysis. In vitro work confirmed that a few CMV-associated chains recognize CMV antigens.

Between the trimmed V and J ends, which lost 0 bases and 5 bases, there was a span of 17 bases. Germline CDR1 MGHRA, CDR2 YSYEKL. There are 17 residues in the CDR3. The TCR comes from a young man in good health and CMV-seropositive. Sequencing was performed on PBMCs. V gene TRBV4-1 combines with J gene TRBJ2-1; no clear D gene. The CDR3 is CASSQDPQPLDDNEQFF. The CDR3 DNA reads TGCGCCAGCAGCCAAGATCCCCAACCCCTAGACGACAATGAGCAGTTCTTC.